The following is a TCR beta chain sequence with its context. The data are from a study of blood T cell repertoires in COVID-19. Across the study: Acute and convalescent COVID-19 specimens originated in the United States, Italy and Spain.

Per the original methods: Reference gene primer amplification in the assay estimated nucleated cell counts. The method was immunoSEQ multiplex PCR; TCRdb's version includes in-frame clones alone and lacks a portion of them. The V and J calls and clone size are taken from that table; D and trimming were inferred from the DNA. The sample holds 60,000 to 75,000 clones, around 87% seen once. Germline V gene sequence: CDR1 KGHSH, CDR2 LQKENI. This CDR3 has 15 amino acids. V lost 0 bases and J 9 bases, leaving 15 bases between the germline ends. The source of this sequence is a human donor in a cohort sampled during active COVID-19. What was sequenced was peripheral blood. The chain combines TRBV18 with TRBJ2-1; D may be TRBD1 (6 bases). The DNA for the CDR3 is TGTGCCAGCTCACCACCGGAGAGGGGGAGAGTTGAGCAGTTCTTC. Its translation is CASSPPERGRVEQFF.